This entry lists 27 T cell receptor beta chains sequenced from one sample in a study of identical twins (dated by TCRdb to the mid-2010s). The library was built by means of 5' RACE. The instrument was an Illumina HiSeq 2000. TCRdb took the public reads, trimmed them with fastp at Q25, ran MiXCR for clone calling and kept in-frame beta chains. All rows with the same CDR3 protein become a single entry with the most common DNA and genes. This sample gives around 450,000 distinct CDR3 sequences in total; approximately 14% of them show up just once. The ten most abundant clones make up approximately 0.52% of the sample. The same data also contributed to another study, on yellow fever vaccine responses in identical twins.

What was sequenced was CD4+ T cells sorted from blood. The receptors shown here come from a woman between 18 and 29 years old in good health.

J is TRBJ2-1 and V is TRBV24-1; the match to TRBD1 covers 7 bases. Unmatched junction bases numbered 7, after V lost 3 bases and J lost 6 bases. The CDR3 consists of 15 residues. CDR1 is KGHDR, CDR2 SFDVKD, per germline. The CDR3 nucleotides read TGTGCCACCAGTGATCCCGGGACAGTGACCAATGAGCAGTTCTTC. Translated, it gives CATSDPGTVTNEQFF.

This chain uses TRBV7-2 with TRBJ1-2, with 7 bases that match TRBD1. After removal of 5 bases from V and 2 bases from J, the junction contained 5 bases not matched to a gene. The CDR3 runs to 14 residues. CDR1 and CDR2 (germline): SGHTA, FQGNSA. CDR3 nucleotide sequence: TGTGCCAGCAGCGCCCAGACAGGGAACTATGGCTACACCTTC. It yields the protein CASSAQTGNYGYTF.

This clonotype was detected a few times. The chain joins TRBV3-1 to TRBJ1-1; 9 bases fit TRBD1. The CDR3 spans 14 residues. Germline CDR1 and CDR2: LGHDT and YNNKEL (reference sequence). With 2 bases clipped from V and 6 bases from J, the junction kept 4 bases outside the gene matches. The CDR3 sequence is CASSQPDRGPEAFF. CDR3 in DNA: TGTGCCAGCAGCCAACCGGACAGGGGCCCTGAAGCTTTCTTT.

This clonotype was observed a few times. The gene calls are TRBV29-1 and TRBJ2-7; D unclear. The CDR3 totals 12 residues. The ends were cut back, 1 base at V and 2 bases at J, with 6 bases in the middle. The germline gives CDR1 SQVTM, CDR2 ANQGSEA. Here the CDR3 reads CSVEVRTYEQYF. The CDR3 region has the DNA TGCAGCGTTGAAGTCAGGACCTACGAGCAGTACTTC.

This chain joins TRBV29-1 and TRBJ2-3; TRBD2 matches 15 bases. V shed 1 base, J shed 4 bases, and the junction held 3 bases outside the gene matches. The CDR3 is 16 residues long. Germline CDR1 and CDR2: SQVTM and ANQGSEA. In nucleotides, the CDR3 is TGCAGCGTTGAAGGGACTAGCGGGGGGGTGGCAGATACGCAGTATTTT. This translates into CSVEGTSGGVADTQYF.

The chain combines TRBV20-1 with TRBJ2-2, with 7 bases that match TRBD2. The CDR3 is made up of 15 amino acids. Germline lookup yields CDR1 DFQATT and CDR2 SNEGSKA (reference sequence). The V gene end was trimmed by 4 bases and the J gene end by 3 bases; junction bases not matched to a gene: 8. CDR3 protein: CSATLAGVDTGELFF. DNA of the CDR3: TGCAGTGCTACACTGGCGGGAGTCGACACCGGGGAGCTGTTTTTT.

The chain has TRBV20-1 and TRBJ2-1; 12 bases agree with TRBD2. V trimming: 3 bases; J trimming: 1 base; junction bases outside the gene matches: 7. In germline, CDR1 is DFQATT, CDR2 SNEGSKA (reference sequence). The CDR3 consists of 17 residues. The CDR3 reads CSARRLAGEVSYNEQFF. As DNA, the CDR3 is TGCAGTGCTAGGCGACTAGCGGGAGAGGTTTCCTACAATGAGCAGTTCTTC.

This clonotype was detected only a few times. The chain recombines TRBV10-3 with TRBJ1-2; possibly TRBD1 for D (5 bases). The CDR3 loop spans 14 amino acids. V lost 4 bases, J lost 6 bases, and 15 bases lay in between. Per the germline V gene, CDR1 is ENHRY and CDR2 is SYGVKD. The CDR3 DNA reads as TGTGCCATCAGTGTCCAGGCGGGGGTGGATGGCTACACCTTC. Protein product: CAISVQAGVDGYTF.

The rearrangement uses TRBV4-1 and TRBJ2-5; 14 bases map to TRBD2. CDR3 size: 19 residues. The V gene end was trimmed by 0 bases and the J gene end by 2 bases; junction bases not matched to a gene: 8. Germline V CDR1 and CDR2: MGHRA, YSYEKL. CDR3 in amino acids: CASSQERTSGRLGQETQYF. The CDR3, as DNA: TGCGCCAGCAGCCAAGAAAGGACTAGCGGGAGGCTGGGGCAAGAGACCCAGTACTTC.

The V call is TRBV28, the J call TRBJ1-6; D perhaps matches TRBD1 (6 bases). Trimming cost V 7 bases and J 8 bases, with 18 bases left between them. This CDR3 has 15 residues. The germline CDR1 and CDR2 sequences are MDHEN and SYDVKM. This chain's CDR3 is CASISGGGGYSPLHF. The CDR3, as DNA: TGTGCCAGCATCTCGGGAGGGGGTGGTTATTCACCCCTCCACTTT.

The chain recombines TRBV18 with TRBJ1-1, with TRBD1 as a possible D gene (5 bases). The V and J ends lost 1 base and 3 bases respectively, with 9 bases between them. The CDR3 totals 14 residues. Per germline, CDR1 KGHSH and CDR2 LQKENI. The CDR3 protein is CASSPLARDTEAFF. CDR3 nucleotide sequence: TGTGCCAGCTCACCACTCGCCAGGGACACTGAAGCTTTCTTT.

A few counts support this clonotype. V usage is TRBV6-5 and J usage is TRBJ1-4, with a possible D match to TRBD1 (5 bases). The CDR3 totals 11 residues. V lost 8 bases to trimming and J lost 8 bases, with 9 bases between them. The germline V gene has CDR1 MNHEY and CDR2 SVGAGI. CDR3 region: CASGGGEKLFF. In DNA form, the CDR3 reads TGTGCCAGCGGTGGGGGAGAAAAACTGTTTTTT.

The chain has TRBV2 and TRBJ2-3, with D possibly being TRBD1 (5 bases). CDR1 is SNHLY, CDR2 FYNNEI, per germline. The ends were cut back, 6 bases at V and 9 bases at J, with 13 bases in the middle. This CDR3 contains 12 residues. The CDR3 DNA sequence: TGTGCCAGCAGATTAGGGGAAATCACGCAGTATTTT. It encodes CASRLGEITQYF.

J is TRBJ2-2 and V is TRBV24-1, with TRBD2 matching 14 bases. In germline, CDR1 is KGHDR, CDR2 SFDVKD. V shed 3 bases, J shed 7 bases, and the junction held 12 bases outside the gene matches. The CDR3 has 19 residues. The DNA of the CDR3 is TGTGCCACCAGTGATGCACAAGGACTAGCGGGAGGCTCGGTCGGGGAGCTGTTTTTT. Its protein is CATSDAQGLAGGSVGELFF.

The table lists this clonotype with a few counts. This chain links TRBV28 with TRBJ1-1; 7 nucleotides match TRBD1. With 6 bases clipped from V and 8 bases from J, the junction kept 12 bases outside the gene matches. Germline V CDR1 and CDR2: MDHEN, SYDVKM. The CDR3 sequence is 14 residues long. CDR3 DNA: TGTGCCAGCAGCCCCCTAGCAGGGGGTCGGGAAGCTTTCTTT. This translates into CASSPLAGGREAFF.

The gene calls are TRBV29-1 and TRBJ1-2; D not resolved. Per the germline V gene, CDR1 is SQVTM and CDR2 is ANQGSEA. Trimming stripped 0 bases from V and 8 bases from J, with 10 bases between. The CDR3 extends over 12 amino acids. Here the CDR3 reads CSVEERSSGYTF. CDR3 DNA: TGCAGCGTTGAAGAACGTAGCAGCGGCTACACCTTC.

V is TRBV24-1 and J is TRBJ2-2; D is ambiguous. V shed 5 bases and J shed 0 bases, with 12 bases lying between them. The CDR3 loop spans 16 amino acids. The germline V gene encodes CDR1 KGHDR and CDR2 SFDVKD. CDR3 DNA: TGTGCCACCAGTGCTTCAGGACGCTCGAACACCGGGGAGCTGTTTTTT. It encodes CATSASGRSNTGELFF.

The chain carries TRBV14 and TRBJ1-5; tentatively, D is TRBD1 (5 bases). V lost 4 bases and J lost 2, with 12 bases in between. The CDR3 extends over 15 amino acids. The germline CDR1 and CDR2 sequences are SGHDN and FVKESK. The CDR3 loop is CASSPSGGGNQPQHF. The DNA of the CDR3 is TGTGCCAGCAGCCCATCCGGGGGGGGCAATCAGCCCCAGCATTTT.

This clonotype has a handful of counts. The chain recombines TRBV11-2 with TRBJ2-5; D may correspond to TRBD1 or TRBD2 (5 bases each). The CDR3 is 15 amino acids. Trimming shortened V by 0 bases and J by 2 bases, and 10 bases separated the two germline ends. Germline-derived CDR1 and CDR2 are SGHAT and FQNNGV. The CDR3: CASSLDSGAQETQYF. The CDR3 bases are TGTGCCAGCAGCTTAGACTCCGGGGCACAAGAGACCCAGTACTTC.

In this sample, this clonotype turned up a few times. The genes are TRBV10-3 and TRBJ2-3; a possible D gene is TRBD2 (5 bases). The V gene's germline CDR1 is ENHRY and CDR2 SYGVKD. CDR3 size: 15 residues. With 1 base removed from V and 0 bases from J, the gap between germline ends came to 8 bases. CDR3 amino acids: CAISEWLASTDTQYF. The DNA of the CDR3 is TGTGCCATCAGTGAGTGGCTAGCTAGCACAGATACGCAGTATTTT.

The genes are TRBV12-3 or TRBV12-4 and TRBJ2-5; D may be TRBD1 (5 bases). Between the trimmed V and J ends, which lost 2 bases and 7 bases, there was a span of 11 bases. This CDR3 is built from 13 residues. This chain's CDR3 is CASSLRGTGTQYF. CDR3 bases: TGTGCCAGCAGTTTAAGGGGTACGGGGACCCAGTACTTC.

This clonotype was counted only a few times. The gene calls are TRBV20-1 and TRBJ2-5; D perhaps matches TRBD2 (6 bases). V was cut by 4 bases and J by 5 bases, with 11 bases left in between. The germline V gene has CDR1 DFQATT and CDR2 SNEGSKA (reference sequence). This CDR3 is 12 amino acids long. The chain's CDR3 is CSATAGSETQYF. The CDR3 DNA follows: TGCAGTGCTACCGCGGGGAGTGAGACCCAGTACTTC.

This clonotype has more than one count but fewer than ten. The gene calls are TRBV7-2 and TRBJ2-1, with 7 nucleotides matching TRBD1. V was clipped by 0 bases and J by 3 bases; unmatched bases: 2. The CDR3 length is 15 residues. The germline CDR1 and CDR2 sequences are SGHTA and FQGNSA. The chain's CDR3 is CASSLAGQNYNEQFF. The CDR3 nucleotides are TGTGCCAGCAGCTTAGCGGGACAGAACTACAATGAGCAGTTCTTC.

V is TRBV7-9 and J is TRBJ2-2; D possibly uses TRBD1 or TRBD2 (6 bases each). In germline, CDR1 is SEHNR, CDR2 FQNEAQ (reference sequence). V lost 2 bases and J 4 bases, leaving 14 bases between the germline ends. The CDR3 runs 16 residues. CDR3 amino acids: CASSLTPRGGTGELFF. The CDR3 nucleotides are TGTGCCAGCAGCTTAACCCCCAGGGGAGGCACCGGGGAGCTGTTTTTT.

The chain is built from TRBV24-1 and TRBJ2-3, with 7 bases lining up with TRBD1. V shed 2 bases, J shed 2 bases, and the junction held 3 bases outside the gene matches. The length of the CDR3 is 15 residues. The germline gives CDR1 KGHDR, CDR2 SFDVKD. The CDR3 coding sequence is TGTGCCACCAGTGATTCCGACAGGGACACAGATACGCAGTATTTT. This sequence encodes CATSDSDRDTDTQYF.

This clonotype was seen only a few times. The V gene is TRBV12-5, the J gene TRBJ2-1; 11 bases are a match to TRBD1. Trimming cost V 6 bases and J 2 bases; bases outside gene matches: 3. Germline values: CDR1 LGHNT, CDR2 FRNRAP. The length of the CDR3 is 15 residues. The CDR3 coding sequence is TGTGCTAGTGGCAAGGGACAGGGGGCCTACAATGAGCAGTTCTTC. Amino acid sequence: CASGKGQGAYNEQFF. The variable domain in full, with the rest retrieved from reference TRBV12-5 and TRBJ2-1, is DARVTQTPRHKVTEMGQEVTMRCQPILGHNTVFWYRQTMMQGLELLAYFRNRAPLDDSGMPKDRFSAEMPDATLATLKIQPSEPRDSAVYFCASGKGQGAYNEQFFGPGTRLTVL.

This rearrangement joins TRBV7-2 to TRBJ2-2; D is ambiguous. This CDR3 is 15 amino acids long. Germline CDR1 SGHTA, CDR2 FQGNSA. V shed 5 bases and J shed 1 base, with 11 bases lying between them. The CDR3 DNA reads TGTGCCAGCAGCCCTCCCACTGTGAACACCGGGGAGCTGTTTTTT. Translation: CASSPPTVNTGELFF.